This entry concerns a single T cell receptor (beta chain). Its target is not known. Trimming stripped 0 bases from V and 5 bases from J, with 9 bases between. The CDR3 contains 13 residues. Per the germline V gene, CDR1 is SGDLS and CDR2 is YYNGEE. This record belongs to a study of cytomegalovirus exposure and HLA in healthy donors. Each donor's status was that of a healthy bone marrow donor. PCR primers comprised 60 Vbeta and 13 Jbeta primers. The table came from immunoSEQ multiplex PCR; TCRdb's copy has only in-frame clones and leaves some out. The sample consists of roughly 100,000 clones, around 82% of them appearing once. Findings and limits, study-wide: One variant, a missense change in DCLRE1C, was linked in a later analysis to TCR beta V- and J-gene trimming.

This TCR derives from a man over 45 in good health and CMV-seronegative. This chain joins TRBV9 and TRBJ2-7; D may be TRBD2 (6 bases). Sequencing was done on a sample of PBMCs. The CDR3 nucleotides read TGTGCCAGCAGCGTAGCAGGGAGGCACGAGCAGTACTTC. Its translation: CASSVAGRHEQYF.